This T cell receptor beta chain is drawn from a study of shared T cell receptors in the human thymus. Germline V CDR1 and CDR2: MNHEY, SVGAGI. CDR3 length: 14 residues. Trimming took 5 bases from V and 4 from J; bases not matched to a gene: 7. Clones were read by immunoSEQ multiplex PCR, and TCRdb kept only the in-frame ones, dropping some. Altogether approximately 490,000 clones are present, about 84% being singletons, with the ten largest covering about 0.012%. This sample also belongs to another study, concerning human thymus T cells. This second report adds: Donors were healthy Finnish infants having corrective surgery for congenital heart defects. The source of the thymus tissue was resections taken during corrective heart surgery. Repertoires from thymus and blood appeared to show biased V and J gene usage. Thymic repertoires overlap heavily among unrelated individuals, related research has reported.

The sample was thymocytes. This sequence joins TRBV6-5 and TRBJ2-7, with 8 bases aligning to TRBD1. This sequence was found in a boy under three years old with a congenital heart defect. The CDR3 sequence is CASSTRDRLYEQYF. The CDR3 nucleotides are TGTGCCAGCAGTACCCGGGACAGGTTATACGAGCAGTACTTC.